Each of the 5 T cell receptor beta chains below was sequenced from the same sample in a study of shared clonotypes between healthy human individuals. This table comes from immunoSEQ multiplex PCR, and its TCRdb copy is limited to in-frame clones, with some not included. The sample holds about 380,000 clones, roughly 96% seen once. The sequenced sample consisted of memory CD8+ T cells sorted from blood. Subset in this sample: CD45RO+ cells pooled with CCR7-negative TemRA cells. The receptors stem from a man aged 30 to 45 in good health.

The V and J genes are TRBV28 and TRBJ2-7; 7 bases line up with TRBD1. After removal of 10 bases from V and 0 bases from J, the junction contained 3 bases not matched to a gene. This CDR3 has 12 residues. CDR1 is MDHEN and CDR2 is SYDVKM in the germline V gene. In DNA form, the CDR3 reads TGTGCCACTAGGGACAGCTCCTACGAGCAGTACTTC. It is translated as CATRDSSYEQYF.

This rearrangement joins TRBV6-1 to TRBJ2-1; 9 bases align to TRBD1. CDR1 and CDR2 from the germline V gene are MNHNS and SASEGT. The V gene end was trimmed by 5 bases and the J gene end by 9 bases; junction bases not matched to a gene: 5. The CDR3 is made up of 13 amino acids. The chain's CDR3 is CASSRDREGEQFF. The DNA for the CDR3 is TGTGCCAGCAGTCGGGACAGGGAGGGTGAGCAGTTCTTC.

This clone was picked up one time. The chain is built from TRBV19 and TRBJ1-5, with D hard to call. The length of the CDR3 is 16 residues. The germline CDR1 and CDR2 sequences are LNHDA and SQIVND (reference sequence). V was shortened by 3 bases and J by 6 bases, with 18 bases between the two germline ends. The CDR3 is CASSILVLWGAQPQHF. CDR3 coding DNA: TGTGCCAGTAGTATTTTGGTCCTTTGGGGAGCTCAGCCCCAGCATTTT.

A remark on this clone: Distinct nucleotide sequences in the sample also encode this CDR3. The CDR3 loop reads CASSLVTYEQYF. CDR3 DNA sequence: TGTGCCAGCAGCTTAGTCACCTACGAGCAGTACTTC. V is TRBV7-2 and J is TRBJ2-7; D remains unclear. The V gene's germline CDR1 is SGHTA and CDR2 FQGNSA. Trimming cost V 1 base and J 2 bases, with 3 bases left between them. The CDR3 has 12 amino acids.

V and J are TRBV4-1 and TRBJ2-2; possible D gene TRBD2, 5 bases. The CDR3 is 17 residues long. Germline V gene sequence: CDR1 MGHRA, CDR2 YSYEKL. Trimming took 0 bases from V and 2 from J, leaving 13 bases between them. The CDR3 region is CASSQDLYRTNTGELFF. Here the CDR3 DNA reads TGCGCCAGCAGCCAAGATCTATATAGGACTAACACCGGGGAGCTGTTTTTT.